The T cell receptor (beta chain) described here comes from a study of early T cells in non-severe SARS-CoV-2 infection. Germline V gene sequence: CDR1 KGHSH, CDR2 LQKENI. The CDR3 covers 15 residues. The V end was cut by 6 bases, the J end by 4 bases, with 16 bases between. Unique molecular identifiers were attached to individual cDNA molecules. TCRdb called the 5' RACE reads again in MiXCR, with one record for every CDR3 protein. Among roughly 61,000 distinct CDR3 sequences listed, about 9.1% were seen once. The sequenced sample consisted of whole blood. This TCR came from an adult who was a healthcare worker with PCR-confirmed SARS-CoV-2 infection or an uninfected control (not recorded which). J is TRBJ1-5 and V is TRBV18, with a tentative D call TRBD1 (6 bases). For the CDR3, the DNA is TGTGCCAGCTCCCCGGGGGGCGAGGGGAATCAGCCCCAGCATTTT. This gives the protein CASSPGGEGNQPQHF.